This T cell receptor (beta chain) was sequenced for a study of lymphopenia after photon versus proton radiotherapy. The CDR3 covers 12 residues. In germline, CDR1 is MDHEN, CDR2 SYDVKM. Notes on the study in general: Survival link was tested only in deceased patients; proton benefit remains a possibility. After lymphocyte nadir, photon-treated repertoires showed oligoclonal expansion, especially CD8+ Temra. Relative stability marked proton patients; photon patients lost diversity and naive cells. A bigger post-nadir fall in TCR diversity correlated inversely with survival time in deceased patients.

As to this clone: The antigen remains undetermined. At one end, the junction sequence differs from germline, possibly due to a read error.

Sequenced by immunoSEQ multiplex PCR; TCRdb stores in-frame clones only, minus some. The table records about 53,000 clones, around 82% of them present only once. This chain uses TRBV28 with TRBJ2-7; 9 nucleotides match TRBD1. Material: peripheral blood, obtained from a patient treated with photon-based radiotherapy. This TCR was sampled from a man aged 50-60 years with gastric cancer. This CDR3 reads CASRIGTGSWVF. DNA for the CDR3: TGTGCCAGCAGGATAGGGACAGGGTCGTGGGTCTTC.